A single sample gave rise to the 28 T cell receptor beta chains below, sequenced in a study of blood T cell repertoires in COVID-19. The protocol was immunoSEQ multiplex PCR, while the TCRdb copy is restricted to in-frame clones and leaves out a portion. The data hold some 120,000 clones, with around four fifths observed a single time. Sequences were obtained from peripheral blood. Receptor source: a man aged 55-75 years with acute or convalescent COVID-19.

V gene TRBV27 combines with J gene TRBJ2-5, with TRBD2 matching 7 bases. Germline-derived CDR1 and CDR2 are MNHEY and SMNVEV (reference sequence). This CDR3 is 15 amino acids long. The V gene end was trimmed by 3 bases and the J gene end by 0 bases; junction bases not matched to a gene: 4. The CDR3 nucleotides are TGTGCCAGCAGTTTTCTAGCGGATTACCAAGAGACCCAGTACTTC. The encoded protein is CASSFLADYQETQYF.

The chain carries TRBV27 and TRBJ2-7, with D possibly TRBD1 on 6 matching bases. Deletions cut 6 bases from V and 2 bases from J, with 14 bases between. This CDR3 is built from 14 residues. Germline-derived CDR1 and CDR2 are MNHEY and SMNVEV (reference sequence). In nucleotides, the CDR3 is TGTGCCAGCAGCCCGACAGGAGCTGCCTACGAGCAGTACTTC. Translating gives CASSPTGAAYEQYF.

The chain couples TRBV18 to TRBJ2-7; D possibly corresponds to TRBD2 (6 bases). Trimming removed 3 bases from V and 7 bases from J, with 16 bases in between. CDR3 size: 14 residues. The germline V gene encodes CDR1 KGHSH and CDR2 LQKENI. Written as DNA, the CDR3 is TGTGCCAGCTCACCGTCTGCCTCCGCGGGGGAGCAGTACTTC. Amino acids: CASSPSASAGEQYF.

The CDR3 DNA reads TGCGCCAGCAGCTCACTCGGGTCGTACGAGCAGTACTTC. It yields the protein CASSSLGSYEQYF. The rearrangement links TRBV5-1 to TRBJ2-7; D unresolved. Germline CDR1 is SGHRS and CDR2 is YFSETQ. The CDR3 extends over 13 amino acids. Between the trimmed V and J ends, which lost 3 bases and 4 bases, there was a span of 11 bases.

This clone was seen a handful of times. This chain links TRBV7-3 with TRBJ1-2; 9 positions agree with TRBD1. The length of the CDR3 is 14 residues. Trimming removed 5 bases from V and 6 bases from J; junction bases left unmatched: 7. Germline lookup yields CDR1 SGHTA and CDR2 FQGTGA. CDR3 coding DNA: TGTGCCAGCAGCGCGGGGACAGGGATGAATGGCTACACCTTC. It specifies CASSAGTGMNGYTF.

This chain connects TRBV4-1 to TRBJ1-2, with D possibly being TRBD1 (5 bases). The germline V and J ends were trimmed by 0 bases and 5 bases, with 25 bases remaining between them. The germline V gene encodes CDR1 MGHRA and CDR2 YSYEKL. The CDR3 spans 19 residues. CDR3 nucleotides: TGCGCCAGCAGCCAAGACGTTCGGGGACTGACTGCTTCAACTTATGGCTACACCTTC. Its protein product is CASSQDVRGLTASTYGYTF.

The chain recombines TRBV5-4 with TRBJ2-2, with D possibly matching TRBD1 (5 bases). Trimming stripped 5 bases from V and 5 bases from J, with 19 bases between. From germline, CDR1 is SGHNT and CDR2 YYREEE (reference sequence). The CDR3 is made up of 16 amino acids. This chain's CDR3 is CASSPKGYLETGELFF. The CDR3 DNA sequence: TGTGCCAGCAGTCCGAAGGGGTATTTGGAAACCGGGGAGCTGTTTTTT.

The rearrangement links TRBV5-1 to TRBJ2-7, with TRBD2 as a possible D gene (5 bases). CDR3 length: 13 residues. Germline CDR1 and CDR2: SGHRS and YFSETQ. V lost 4 bases and J 7 bases, leaving 15 bases between the germline ends. The CDR3 loop is CASSAYGPGEQYF. CDR3 bases: TGCGCCAGCAGCGCCTACGGGCCGGGAGAGCAGTACTTC.

This chain uses TRBV27 with TRBJ2-1, with 8 bases lining up with TRBD1. This CDR3 has 18 amino acids. In germline, CDR1 is MNHEY, CDR2 SMNVEV (reference sequence). V dropped 2 bases and J dropped 9; count of bases not matched to a gene: 18. The CDR3 is CASSLGTGRQPSIPEQFF. DNA of the CDR3: TGTGCCAGCAGTTTAGGGACAGGAAGGCAGCCGTCAATTCCTGAGCAGTTCTTC.

This clone showed up just a few times. Other DNA sequences in the sample encode the same CDR3. The genes are TRBV5-4 and TRBJ2-7; tentatively, D is TRBD2 (5 bases). Germline CDR1 SGHNT, CDR2 YYREEE (reference sequence). The CDR3 length is 15 residues. Trimming took off 0 bases at V and 4 bases at J, with 14 bases between the two ends. The CDR3 nucleotides are TGTGCCAGCAGCTTGGGCCAGCGAGGGTCTTACGAGCAGTACTTC. Translated: CASSLGQRGSYEQYF.

The rearrangement links TRBV28 to TRBJ2-3; possible D gene TRBD2, 5 bases. Trimming stripped 6 bases from V and 4 bases from J, with 8 bases between. Germline V gene lookup returns CDR1 MDHEN and CDR2 SYDVKM. This CDR3 has 12 residues. The CDR3 sequence is CASRKLADTQYF. CDR3 coding DNA: TGTGCCAGCAGGAAACTAGCAGATACGCAGTATTTT.

On this clone: The same CDR3 arises from other DNA sequences in this sample as well. J is TRBJ2-4 and V is TRBV2; TRBD1 matches at 10 bases. CDR3 size: 15 residues. The trim removed 1 base at V and 7 bases at J, leaving 4 bases unmatched. Germline CDR1 SNHLY, CDR2 FYNNEI. CDR3 DNA sequence: TGTGCCAGCAGTGAAGGACAGGGGGCAAGGAACATTCAGTACTTC. Protein: CASSEGQGARNIQYF.

The V gene is TRBV30, the J gene TRBJ1-2, with 9 bases fitting TRBD1. Losses at the gene ends were 5 bases for V and 6 bases for J; bases not matched to a gene: 4. From germline, CDR1 is GTSNPN and CDR2 SVGIG (reference sequence). This CDR3 has 12 residues. This CDR3 is CAWDDRGNGYTF. CDR3 coding DNA: TGTGCCTGGGACGACAGGGGGAATGGCTACACCTTC.

The chain employs TRBV24-1 and TRBJ2-7, with D possibly TRBD1 on 5 matching bases. V lost 3 bases and J 3 bases, leaving 11 bases between the germline ends. CDR3 size: 14 residues. Germline lookup yields CDR1 KGHDR and CDR2 SFDVKD. The CDR3 sequence: CATSDTGTNYEQYF. The CDR3 DNA reads TGTGCCACCAGTGATACAGGAACGAACTACGAGCAGTACTTC.

The V gene is TRBV3-1 (or the pseudogene TRBV3-2), the J gene TRBJ2-1, with 9 bases identical to TRBD2. Germline trimming cut 6 bases from V and 4 bases from J; bases unmatched to any gene: 4. This CDR3 contains 14 residues. Germline V gene lookup returns CDR1 LGHDT and CDR2 YNNKEL (reference sequence). The CDR3 is CASRRGLAYNEQFF. The CDR3 region has the DNA TGTGCCAGCAGGCGTGGACTAGCGTACAATGAGCAGTTCTTC.

The V call is TRBV18, the J call TRBJ2-7, with unresolved D. The CDR3 has 14 residues. V was trimmed by 0 bases and J by 4 bases, leaving 10 bases between them. CDR1 KGHSH and CDR2 LQKENI come from the germline V gene. CDR3 residues: CASSPPRSTYEQYF. CDR3 bases: TGTGCCAGCTCACCACCCCGAAGCACTTACGAGCAGTACTTC.

V usage is TRBV28 and J usage is TRBJ1-2, with D possibly being TRBD1 (5 bases). The CDR3 has 14 residues. The V gene lost 6 bases and the J gene lost 0 bases, with 11 bases spanning the gap. Germline V gene sequence: CDR1 MDHEN, CDR2 SYDVKM. CDR3 DNA sequence: TGTGCCAGCAGGGTCGGGGGGTCTAACTATGGCTACACCTTC. It specifies CASRVGGSNYGYTF.

This clone was observed once. The rearrangement uses TRBV19 and TRBJ2-5; TRBD1 matches 8 bases. Germline CDR1 is LNHDA and CDR2 is SQIVND (reference sequence). Trimming cost V 5 bases and J 5 bases; bases outside gene matches: 10. The CDR3 has 15 amino acids. CDR3 protein: CASSRPGQARETQYF. The CDR3 bases are TGTGCCAGTAGTCGACCGGGACAGGCTCGGGAGACCCAGTACTTC.

This clone was seen only a few times. The V gene is TRBV9, the J gene TRBJ1-2, with 8 bases identical to TRBD1. The CDR3 contains 13 residues. Germline V gene data show CDR1 as SGDLS and CDR2 as YYNGEE. After removal of 4 bases from V and 4 bases from J, the junction contained 3 bases not matched to a gene. The CDR3 protein is CASSLDRAYGYTF. DNA of the CDR3: TGTGCCAGCAGCCTGGACAGGGCCTATGGCTACACCTTC.

This clone was detected only a few times. The chain carries TRBV15 and TRBJ1-5, with a weak D call TRBD1 (6 bases). The germline CDR1 and CDR2 sequences are LNHNV and YYDKDF (reference sequence). Trimming removed 4 bases at V and 6 bases at J, with 13 bases between. The CDR3 totals 14 residues. This chain's CDR3 is CATSTRQVGQPQHF. CDR3 sequence (DNA): TGTGCCACCAGCACCCGACAGGTGGGTCAGCCCCAGCATTTT.

The chain couples TRBV4-2 to TRBJ2-5; 14 bases align to TRBD2. The CDR3 covers 17 residues. The germline CDR1 and CDR2 sequences are LGHNA and YNFKEQ. J lost 5 bases, V lost 0 bases, and 5 bases had no gene match. The chain's CDR3 is CASSQDGTSGSVETQYF. CDR3 DNA sequence: TGTGCCAGCAGCCAAGATGGGACTAGCGGGAGTGTGGAGACCCAGTACTTC.

This clone was counted between two and nine times. This rearrangement joins TRBV2 to TRBJ1-1; TRBD1 aligns across 9 bases. CDR3 size: 16 residues. Germline V lookup: CDR1 SNHLY, CDR2 FYNNEI. Trimming cost V 4 bases and J 3 bases; bases outside gene matches: 9. CDR3 in amino acids: CASSGGGQGWYTEAFF. CDR3 DNA sequence: TGTGCCAGCAGTGGAGGGGGACAGGGTTGGTACACTGAAGCTTTCTTT.

The J gene is TRBJ1-2, the V gene TRBV7-9, with D perhaps matching TRBD1 (6 bases). Trimming took 2 bases from V and 1 from J, leaving 17 bases between them. Germline loops: CDR1 SEHNR, CDR2 FQNEAQ (reference sequence). The CDR3 length is 17 residues. The CDR3 spells CASSLSPGDGYNYGYTF. The CDR3 coding sequence is TGTGCCAGCAGCTTATCCCCAGGGGATGGATATAACTATGGCTACACCTTC. Full variable domain (missing parts from reference TRBV7-9 and TRBJ1-2): DTGVSQNPRHKITKRGQNVTFRCDPISEHNRLYWYRQTLGQGPEFLTYFQNEAQLEKSRLLSDRFSAERPKGSFSTLEIQRTEQGDSAMYLCASSLSPGDGYNYGYTFGSGTRLTVV.

This clone was counted a single time. V is TRBV6-2 or TRBV6-3 and J is TRBJ1-2; unclear D gene. The V gene's germline CDR1 is MNHEY and CDR2 SVGEGT. Trimming removed 4 bases from V and 3 bases from J, with 9 bases in between. This CDR3 contains 13 residues. CDR3 region: CASSSEYYYGYTF. CDR3 nucleotides: TGTGCCAGCAGTTCGGAGTACTACTATGGCTACACCTTC.

V usage is TRBV20-1 and J usage is TRBJ2-3; 7 positions agree with TRBD2. V dropped 3 bases and J dropped 5; count of bases not matched to a gene: 8. Germline CDR1 reads DFQATT; CDR2 reads SNEGSKA (reference sequence). The CDR3 has 14 amino acids. In DNA form, the CDR3 reads TGCAGTGCTAGTAGGAGGGAGGGAGGAGATACGCAGTATTTT. Translated: CSASRREGGDTQYF.

The chain combines TRBV10-3 with TRBJ1-6; D gene ambiguous. CDR1 is ENHRY, CDR2 SYGVKD, per germline. The CDR3 has 15 residues. Between the trimmed V and J ends, which lost 2 bases and 3 bases, there was a span of 8 bases. CDR3 in amino acids: CAISEGQSYNSPLHF. The CDR3 nucleotides are TGTGCCATCAGTGAGGGGCAGAGCTATAATTCACCCCTCCACTTT.

The chain couples TRBV5-1 to TRBJ1-2, with D tentatively TRBD1 (6 bases). The CDR3 length is 13 residues. CDR1 is SGHRS, CDR2 YFSETQ, per germline. Trimming pared 2 bases from V and 7 bases from J, leaving 12 bases between. The CDR3 DNA sequence: TGCGCCAGCAGCTTACTGGGGGCGGGTGGCTACACCTTC. It codes for CASSLLGAGGYTF.

The chain carries TRBV28 and TRBJ1-2, with a possible D match to TRBD1 (5 bases). This CDR3 contains 14 residues. V lost 6 bases to trimming and J lost 6 bases, with 17 bases between them. The germline CDR1 and CDR2 sequences are MDHEN and SYDVKM. CDR3 region: CASRQPGTLNGYTF. In nucleotides, the CDR3 is TGTGCCAGCAGGCAGCCGGGGACTCTTAATGGCTACACCTTC.